A single sample gave rise to the 4 T cell receptor beta chains below, sequenced in a study of prognosis after radiotherapy for stage I lung cancer. Starting from genomic DNA, TCR beta CDR3 was amplified through two-round multiplex PCR. First-round PCR used primers specific to each TRBV and TRBJ gene. In TCRdb, the multiplex PCR reads were re-called with MiXCR into one record per CDR3 protein. The table lists 14,000 or so distinct CDR3 sequences, less than 35% of them singletons, with 10% to 15% in the top ten. The sequences come from PBMCs, collected before or after stereotactic body radiation therapy (not recorded which). The receptors stem from a donor at least 50 years old with non-small cell lung cancer.

This chain links TRBV20-1 with TRBJ2-5; D may be TRBD2 (5 bases). CDR1 is DFQATT and CDR2 is SNEGSKA in the germline V gene (reference sequence). CDR3 size: 14 residues. Trimming took off 0 bases at V and 4 bases at J, with 12 bases between the two ends. The CDR3 sequence: CSARDPGFPETQYF. The CDR3 coding sequence is TGCAGTGCTAGAGATCCGGGGTTCCCAGAGACCCAGTACTTC.

Many counts were recorded for this clonotype. CDR3 residues: CASSQGGDEKLFF. DNA for the CDR3: TGTGCCAGCAGTCAAGGCGGGGATGAAAAACTGTTTTTT. This sequence joins TRBV28 and TRBJ1-4; D ambiguous. The CDR3 runs 13 residues. Germline lookup yields CDR1 MDHEN and CDR2 SYDVKM. The V end was cut by 5 bases, the J end by 6 bases, with 10 bases between.

In its sample, this clonotype was seen once. The CDR3 carries no conserved terminal phenylalanine or tryptophan, so it likely arises from a read error. The gene calls are TRBV28 and TRBJ2-7, with 7 bases fitting TRBD2. CDR3 length equals 13 residues. The V and J ends lost 10 bases and 6 bases, in that order; junction bases with no gene match: 12. From germline, CDR1 is MDHEN and CDR2 SYDVKM. CDR3 nucleotides: TGTGCCATCAGGCAGTGGGAGGGCCCCGAGCAGTACTCC. Translation gives CAIRQWEGPEQYS.

In this sample, this clonotype is medium-sized. The chain couples TRBV9 to TRBJ1-2; D is undetermined. Trimming removed 0 bases from V and 5 bases from J, with 11 bases in between. This CDR3 spans 14 amino acids. Germline assignment: CDR1 SGDLS and CDR2 YYNGEE. CDR3 coding DNA: TGTGCCAGCAGCGTAGGGGAGGTCGGATATGGCTACACCTTC. Its translation is CASSVGEVGYGYTF.